Below, 8 T cell receptor beta chains from the same sample are listed, as sequenced in a study of blood T cell repertoires in COVID-19. Using immunoSEQ multiplex PCR, the repertoire was profiled, and TCRdb retains in-frame clones only, with some absent. There are 250,000 to 300,000 clones in the sample; 75% to 90% occur only once, and 3% lies in the top ten. The specimen sequenced was peripheral blood. Receptor source: a woman in her twenties or thirties with active or convalescent COVID-19.

The chain recombines TRBV20-1 with TRBJ1-3, with D unresolved. The ends were cut back, 4 bases at V and 2 bases at J, with 3 bases in the middle. CDR1 is DFQATT, CDR2 SNEGSKA, per germline (reference sequence). The CDR3 runs 11 residues. CDR3 DNA: TGCAGTGCTAATACTGGAAACACCATATATTTT. It specifies CSANTGNTIYF.

The chain uses TRBV5-6 and TRBJ2-4; the D gene is possibly TRBD1 (5 bases). The germline V gene has CDR1 SGHDT and CDR2 YYEEEE. The length of the CDR3 is 17 residues. Trimming pared 5 bases from V and 0 bases from J, leaving 18 bases between. The CDR3 protein is CASSSTRQFLAKNIQYF. The CDR3 DNA is TGTGCCAGCAGTTCGACCCGACAGTTCTTAGCCAAAAACATTCAGTACTTC.

This clone was detected once. The chain joins TRBV9 to TRBJ2-1, with 9 positions matching TRBD2. Germline trimming cut 2 bases from V and 16 bases from J; bases unmatched to any gene: 10. Per the germline V gene, CDR1 is SGDLS and CDR2 is YYNGEE. The CDR3 loop spans 13 amino acids. Here the CDR3 DNA reads TGTGCCAGCAGCGTCTTAGCGGGGGAGACGATATTCTTC. Its protein is CASSVLAGETIFF.

This chain uses TRBV5-4 with TRBJ2-5, with 15 bases matching TRBD2. The CDR3 extends over 17 amino acids. V was clipped by 0 bases and J by 5 bases; unmatched bases: 5. CDR1 and CDR2 (germline): SGHNT, YYREEE (reference sequence). The DNA of the CDR3 is TGTGCCAGCAGCTTGGCCGGACTAGCGGGGGGGCATGAGACCCAGTACTTC. It yields the protein CASSLAGLAGGHETQYF.

V is TRBV5-5 and J is TRBJ2-1, with 12 bases aligning to TRBD1. V shed 4 bases and J 7 bases; nucleotides not matched to a gene: 9. Germline CDR1 is SGHKS and CDR2 is YYEKEE (reference sequence). The length of the CDR3 is 16 residues. CDR3 loop: CASSRDRGRGSNEQFF. Written as DNA, the CDR3 is TGTGCCAGCAGCCGGGACAGGGGGCGAGGGTCGAATGAGCAGTTCTTC.

This chain connects TRBV6-2 or TRBV6-3 to TRBJ2-1, with TRBD2 identical over 9 bases. CDR3 size: 14 residues. The junction had 1 base not matched to a gene; V was cut back by 5 bases and J by 2 bases. Germline CDR1 and CDR2: MNHEY and SVGEGT. In DNA form, the CDR3 reads TGTGCCAGCAGTGCGGGGGGGCCCTACAATGAGCAGTTCTTC. Protein sequence: CASSAGGPYNEQFF.

This chain links TRBV6-5 with TRBJ2-3, with D hard to call. V lost 11 bases to trimming and J lost 2 bases, with 14 bases between them. The CDR3 contains 13 residues. Germline V gene sequence: CDR1 MNHEY, CDR2 SVGAGI. CDR3 in amino acids: CAGGETLTDTQYF. The CDR3 DNA reads TGTGCCGGTGGAGAGACCCTCACAGATACGCAGTATTTT.

The chain couples TRBV28 to TRBJ1-2; D possibly corresponds to TRBD1 (5 bases). Germline values: CDR1 MDHEN, CDR2 SYDVKM. The length of the CDR3 is 13 residues. V was shortened by 2 bases and J by 11 bases, with 15 bases between the two germline ends. DNA for the CDR3: TGTGCCAGCAGTTTAATACAGGCGAAGAGATACACCTTC. Translating gives CASSLIQAKRYTF.